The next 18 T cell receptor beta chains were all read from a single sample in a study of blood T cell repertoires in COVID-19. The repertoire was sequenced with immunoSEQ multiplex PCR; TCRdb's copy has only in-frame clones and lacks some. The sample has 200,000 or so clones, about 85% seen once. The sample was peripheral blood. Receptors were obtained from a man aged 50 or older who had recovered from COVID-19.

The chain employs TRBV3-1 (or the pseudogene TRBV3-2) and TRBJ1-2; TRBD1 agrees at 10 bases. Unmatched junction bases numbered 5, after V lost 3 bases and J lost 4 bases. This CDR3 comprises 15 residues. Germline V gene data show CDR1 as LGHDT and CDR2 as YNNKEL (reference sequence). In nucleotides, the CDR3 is TGTGCCAGCAGCCAGACAGGGGGCGCTCCCTATGGCTACACCTTC. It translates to CASSQTGGAPYGYTF.

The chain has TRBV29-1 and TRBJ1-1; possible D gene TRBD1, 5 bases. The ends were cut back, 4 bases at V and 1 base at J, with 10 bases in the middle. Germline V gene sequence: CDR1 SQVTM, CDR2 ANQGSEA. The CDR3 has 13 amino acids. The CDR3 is CSVAGRANTEAFF. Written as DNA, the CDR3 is TGCAGCGTTGCTGGCAGGGCGAACACTGAAGCTTTCTTT.

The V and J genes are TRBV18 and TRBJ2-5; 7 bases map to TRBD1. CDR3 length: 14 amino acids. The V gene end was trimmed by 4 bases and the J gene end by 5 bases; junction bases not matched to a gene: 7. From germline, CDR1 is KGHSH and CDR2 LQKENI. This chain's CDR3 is CASSLTTGSETQYF. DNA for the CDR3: TGTGCCAGCTCACTTACGACAGGGTCGGAGACCCAGTACTTC. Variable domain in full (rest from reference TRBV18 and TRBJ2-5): NAGVMQNPRHLVRRRGQEARLRCSPMKGHSHVYWYRQLPEEGLKFMVYLQKENIIDESGMPKERFSAEFPKEGPSILRIQQVVRGDSAAYFCASSLTTGSETQYFGPGTRLLVL.

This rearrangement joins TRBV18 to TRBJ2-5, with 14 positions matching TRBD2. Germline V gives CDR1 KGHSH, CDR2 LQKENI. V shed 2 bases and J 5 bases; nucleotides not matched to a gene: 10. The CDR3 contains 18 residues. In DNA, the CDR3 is TGTGCCAGCTCACCATCCTCCCCGGGACTAGCGGGAGTGGAGACCCAGTACTTC. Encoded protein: CASSPSSPGLAGVETQYF.

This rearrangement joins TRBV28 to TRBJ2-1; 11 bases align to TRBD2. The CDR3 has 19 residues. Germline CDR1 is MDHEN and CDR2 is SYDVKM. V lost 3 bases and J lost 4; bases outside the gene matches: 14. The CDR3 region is CASSLIGLAGGGKYNEQFF. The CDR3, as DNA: TGTGCCAGCAGTTTGATTGGCCTAGCGGGAGGCGGGAAATACAATGAGCAGTTCTTC.

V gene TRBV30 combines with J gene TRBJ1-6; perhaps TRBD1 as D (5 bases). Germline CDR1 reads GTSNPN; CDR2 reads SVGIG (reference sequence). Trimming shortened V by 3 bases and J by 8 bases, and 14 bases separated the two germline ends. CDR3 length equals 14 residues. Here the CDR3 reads CAWRGDSFHSPLHF. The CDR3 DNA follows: TGTGCCTGGAGGGGTGACAGCTTTCATTCACCCCTCCACTTT.

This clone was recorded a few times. The CDR3: CASSMEKVAGAITDTQYF. The CDR3 coding sequence is TGTGCCAGTAGTATGGAAAAGGTAGCGGGAGCTATCACAGATACGCAGTATTTT. The chain has TRBV19 and TRBJ2-3; 9 nucleotides line up with TRBD2. Germline CDR1 and CDR2: LNHDA and SQIVND (reference sequence). The CDR3 length is 18 residues. The trim removed 3 bases at V and 2 bases at J, leaving 12 bases unmatched.

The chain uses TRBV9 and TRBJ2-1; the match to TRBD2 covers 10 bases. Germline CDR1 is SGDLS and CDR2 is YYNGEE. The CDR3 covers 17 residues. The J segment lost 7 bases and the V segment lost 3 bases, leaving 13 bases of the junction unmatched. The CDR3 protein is CASSALSGLALGNEQFF. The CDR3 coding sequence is TGTGCCAGCAGCGCCTTGTCGGGACTAGCGTTGGGGAATGAGCAGTTCTTC.

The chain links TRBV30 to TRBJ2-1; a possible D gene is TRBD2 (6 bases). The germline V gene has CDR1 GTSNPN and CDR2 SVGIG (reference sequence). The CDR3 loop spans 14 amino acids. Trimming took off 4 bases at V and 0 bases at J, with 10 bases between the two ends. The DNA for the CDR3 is TGTGCCTGGAACAGGAGGGCCTCCTACAATGAGCAGTTCTTC. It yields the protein CAWNRRASYNEQFF.

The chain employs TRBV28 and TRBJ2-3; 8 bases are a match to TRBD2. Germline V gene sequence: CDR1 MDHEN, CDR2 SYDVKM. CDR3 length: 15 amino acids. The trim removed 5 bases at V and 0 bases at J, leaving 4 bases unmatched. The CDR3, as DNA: TGTGCCAGCAGTCGAGCGGGAGTGAGCACAGATACGCAGTATTTT. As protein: CASSRAGVSTDTQYF.

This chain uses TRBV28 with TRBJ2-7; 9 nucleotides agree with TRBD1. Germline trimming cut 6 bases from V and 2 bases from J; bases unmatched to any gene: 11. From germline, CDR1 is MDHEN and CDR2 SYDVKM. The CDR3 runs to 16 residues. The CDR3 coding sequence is TGTGCCAGCAGCCTTACAGGGGGCCCACCCCCCTACGAGCAGTACTTC. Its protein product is CASSLTGGPPPYEQYF.

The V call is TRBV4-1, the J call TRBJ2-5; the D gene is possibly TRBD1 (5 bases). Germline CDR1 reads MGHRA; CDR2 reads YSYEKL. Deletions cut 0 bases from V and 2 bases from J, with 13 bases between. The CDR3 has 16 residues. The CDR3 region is CASSQDRSTAQETQYF. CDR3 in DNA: TGCGCCAGCAGCCAAGATAGGTCGACAGCACAAGAGACCCAGTACTTC.

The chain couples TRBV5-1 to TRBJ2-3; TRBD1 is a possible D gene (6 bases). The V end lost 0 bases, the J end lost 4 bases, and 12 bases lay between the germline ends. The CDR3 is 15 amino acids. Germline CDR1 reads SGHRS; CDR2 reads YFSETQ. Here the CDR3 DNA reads TGCGCCAGCAGCTTGGACAGGGCTCCGGCAGATACGCAGTATTTT. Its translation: CASSLDRAPADTQYF.

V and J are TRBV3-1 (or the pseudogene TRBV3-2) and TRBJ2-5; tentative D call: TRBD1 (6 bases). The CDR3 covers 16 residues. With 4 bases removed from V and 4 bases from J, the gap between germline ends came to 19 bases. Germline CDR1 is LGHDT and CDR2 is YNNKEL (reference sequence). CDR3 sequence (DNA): TGTGCCAGCAGCCCCAACAGGGTAGTAGGGGGAGAGACCCAGTACTTC. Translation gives CASSPNRVVGGETQYF.

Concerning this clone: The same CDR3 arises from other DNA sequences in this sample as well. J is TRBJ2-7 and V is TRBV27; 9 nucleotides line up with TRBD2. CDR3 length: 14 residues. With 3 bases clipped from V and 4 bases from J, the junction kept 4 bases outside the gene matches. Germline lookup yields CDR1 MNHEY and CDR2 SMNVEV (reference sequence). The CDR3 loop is CASSLSGGSYEQYF. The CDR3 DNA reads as TGTGCCAGCAGTTTGAGCGGGGGGTCGTACGAGCAGTACTTC.

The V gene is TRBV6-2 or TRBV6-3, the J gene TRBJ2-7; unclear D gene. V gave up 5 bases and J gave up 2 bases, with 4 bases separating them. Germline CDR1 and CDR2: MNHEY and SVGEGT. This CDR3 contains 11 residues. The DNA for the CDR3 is TGTGCCAGCAGTCAAACCTACGAGCAGTACTTC. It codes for CASSQTYEQYF.

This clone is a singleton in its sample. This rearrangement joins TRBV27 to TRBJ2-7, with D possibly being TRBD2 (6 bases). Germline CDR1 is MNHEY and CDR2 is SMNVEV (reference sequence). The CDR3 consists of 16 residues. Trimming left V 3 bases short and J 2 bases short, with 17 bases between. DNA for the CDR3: TGTGCCAGCAGTTTGGGATCGGGGGTAAACACCTACGAGCAGTACTTC. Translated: CASSLGSGVNTYEQYF.

CDR3 bases: TGTGCCAGCCTGGCGGGAGGGCGGGCAGATACGCAGTATTTT. Encoded protein: CASLAGGRADTQYF. The chain joins TRBV5-4 to TRBJ2-3; 9 positions match TRBD2. The trim removed 7 bases at V and 4 bases at J, leaving 7 bases unmatched. Germline V CDR1 and CDR2: SGHNT, YYREEE (reference sequence). The length of the CDR3 is 14 residues.